These 28 T cell receptor beta chains were sequenced from one sample in a study of T cells after yellow fever vaccination. TCRdb fed the 5' RACE reads into MiXCR, producing one record per CDR3 protein. The sample gives 300,000 to 400,000 distinct CDR3 sequences, under 15% of which show up once; roughly 3.1% is in the top ten. The source material was CD4+ T cells sorted from PBMCs, sampled 15 days after the yellow fever booster vaccination. The receptors come from a man between 18 and 35 years old who received the YFV17D yellow fever vaccine.

This clonotype has only a few counts. V gene TRBV4-3 combines with J gene TRBJ2-7; 8 bases agree with TRBD1. In germline, CDR1 is LGHNA, CDR2 YSLEER. The CDR3 covers 20 residues. V shed 0 bases, J shed 3 bases, and the junction held 19 bases outside the gene matches. CDR3 nucleotide sequence: TGCGCCAGCAGCCAAGAAACAGGCAGGGGGCTGAAGGTAGTGGACTACGAGCAGTACGTC. It yields the protein CASSQETGRGLKVVDYEQYV.

V gene TRBV20-1 combines with J gene TRBJ2-5; 12 bases are a match to TRBD2. The CDR3 is made up of 12 amino acids. V lost 6 bases, J lost 7 bases, and 3 bases stayed unmatched. Germline lookup yields CDR1 DFQATT and CDR2 SNEGSKA (reference sequence). This CDR3 reads CSAPTSGGTQYF. Written as DNA, the CDR3 is TGCAGTGCCCCGACTAGCGGGGGGACCCAGTACTTC.

This clonotype was seen a handful of times. The chain employs TRBV7-2 and TRBJ1-1; TRBD1 is a possible D gene (6 bases). Looked up from germline, CDR1 is SGHTA and CDR2 is FQGNSA. The CDR3 totals 13 residues. Deletions cut 4 bases from V and 3 bases from J, with 9 bases between. CDR3 nucleotides: TGTGCCAGCAGCTCACACAGGGACACTGAAGCTTTCTTT. Translated: CASSSHRDTEAFF.

V and J are TRBV12-3 or TRBV12-4 and TRBJ2-7; D remains ambiguous. CDR3 length equals 12 residues. The V end lost 6 bases, the J end lost 6 bases, and 12 bases lay between the germline ends. The CDR3 DNA sequence: TGTGCCAGCAGGCCCGACTCGAGCGAGCAGTACTTC. Translating it yields CASRPDSSEQYF.

This clonotype has just a few counts. The CDR3 nucleotides are TGCAGCGTTGAAGCCCGCTTTACAGATACGCAGTATTTT. It translates to CSVEARFTDTQYF. The chain is built from TRBV29-1 and TRBJ2-3; D is unresolved. CDR1 and CDR2 (germline): SQVTM, ANQGSEA. Trimming left V 1 base short and J 3 bases short, with 8 bases between. The CDR3 consists of 13 residues.

The V gene is TRBV5-1, the J gene TRBJ2-3; 7 nucleotides match TRBD2. This CDR3 contains 14 residues. Germline CDR1 and CDR2: SGHRS and YFSETQ. The trim removed 5 bases at V and 5 bases at J, leaving 8 bases unmatched. Here the CDR3 DNA reads TGCGCCAGCAGGAGGGGAGGGTCGGAAGATACGCAGTATTTT. Amino acids: CASRRGGSEDTQYF.

Many counts were recorded for this clonotype. The chain employs TRBV12-3 or TRBV12-4 and TRBJ2-5; TRBD1 might be the D (6 bases). The CDR3 runs 12 residues. The V gene lost 6 bases and the J gene lost 5 bases, with 10 bases spanning the gap. CDR3 residues: CASRQGWETQYF. The CDR3 DNA reads TGTGCCAGCAGACAGGGTTGGGAGACCCAGTACTTC.

The chain uses TRBV11-1 and TRBJ2-1; 14 nucleotides align to TRBD2. CDR1 and CDR2 (germline): SGHAT, FQDESV (reference sequence). The junction had 6 bases not matched to a gene; V was cut back by 2 bases and J by 0 bases. The CDR3 spans 19 residues. The CDR3 nucleotides are TGTGCCAGCAGCTTAAGGACTAGCGGGGGGCCTAGCTCCTACAATGAGCAGTTCTTC. It specifies CASSLRTSGGPSSYNEQFF. The whole variable domain, remainder taken from reference TRBV11-1 and TRBJ2-1, is EAEVAQSPRYKITEKSQAVAFWCDPISGHATLYWYRQILGQGPELLVQFQDESVVDDSQLPKDRFSAERLKGVDSTLKIQPAELGDSAMYLCASSLRTSGGPSSYNEQFFGPGTRLTVL.

J is TRBJ1-5 and V is TRBV3-1; 7 nucleotides match TRBD1. The CDR3 runs to 15 residues. Unmatched junction bases numbered 6, after V lost 1 base and J lost 6 bases. Germline values: CDR1 LGHDT, CDR2 YNNKEL (reference sequence). The CDR3 sequence: CASSQGRGSGQPQHF. CDR3 nucleotides: TGTGCCAGCAGCCAAGGCAGGGGGTCGGGTCAGCCCCAGCATTTT.

This clonotype was recorded at least ten times. This chain connects TRBV4-3 to TRBJ2-7; 11 bases fit TRBD1. The CDR3 is 15 amino acids. The junction had 1 base not matched to a gene; V was cut back by 0 bases and J by 3 bases. In germline, CDR1 is LGHNA, CDR2 YSLEER. CDR3 in amino acids: CASSQEGTGGYEQYF. As DNA, the CDR3 is TGCGCCAGCAGCCAAGAGGGGACAGGGGGCTACGAGCAGTACTTC.

This chain links TRBV2 with TRBJ2-3; weak D call: TRBD2 (5 bases). The CDR3 length is 13 residues. V dropped 6 bases and J dropped 4 bases, with 11 bases sitting between them. Germline V gene lookup returns CDR1 SNHLY and CDR2 FYNNEI. This chain's CDR3 is CASSWRSADTQYF. The CDR3 nucleotides read TGTGCCAGCAGCTGGCGTAGCGCAGATACGCAGTATTTT.

This clonotype showed up just a few times. DNA of the CDR3: TGTGCCAGCAGTCCGGGGGGGCGGCCTGTAGAGACCCAGTACTTC. It specifies CASSPGGRPVETQYF. The chain employs TRBV12-3 or TRBV12-4 and TRBJ2-5; TRBD2 agrees at 8 bases. J was trimmed by 4 bases and V by 5 bases; bases with no gene match: 9. CDR3 length equals 15 residues.

This clonotype came up a few times. The rearrangement joins TRBV10-3 to TRBJ2-7, with TRBD2 as a possible D gene (5 bases). Germline V gives CDR1 ENHRY, CDR2 SYGVKD. The CDR3 runs 12 residues. The CDR3 nucleotides are TGTGCTACCACCGGGGTCGCCTACGAGCAGTACTTC. Its protein is CATTGVAYEQYF.

This rearrangement joins TRBV5-1 to TRBJ2-1; 8 nucleotides align to TRBD2. The V gene's germline CDR1 is SGHRS and CDR2 YFSETQ. The V gene end was trimmed by 4 bases and the J gene end by 8 bases; junction bases not matched to a gene: 5. CDR3 size: 13 residues. CDR3 nucleotides: TGCGCCAGCAGCGCGGGGGGCTTCGATGAGCAGTTCTTC. Residues: CASSAGGFDEQFF.

The chain recombines TRBV5-6 with TRBJ1-1; TRBD1 is a possible D gene (6 bases). Trimming took off 1 base at V and 1 base at J, with 14 bases between the two ends. Germline lookup yields CDR1 SGHDT and CDR2 YYEEEE. This CDR3 comprises 16 residues. Here the CDR3 DNA reads TGTGCCAGCAGCTTGTTCGCCAGGGGCGGGAACACTGAAGCTTTCTTT. This gives the protein CASSLFARGGNTEAFF.

J is TRBJ1-3 and V is TRBV5-6; no definite D call. V lost 0 bases and J 8 bases, leaving 6 bases between the germline ends. The CDR3 consists of 12 residues. Looked up from germline, CDR1 is SGHDT and CDR2 is YYEEEE. The CDR3 sequence: CASSLGHYTIYF. CDR3 coding DNA: TGTGCCAGCAGCTTGGGCCATTACACCATATATTTT.

This clonotype appeared a few times. The chain is built from TRBV5-6 and TRBJ2-1; 7 nucleotides align to TRBD1. V was pared by 0 bases and J by 7 bases, with 7 bases of the junction left unmatched. Germline V gene sequence: CDR1 SGHDT, CDR2 YYEEEE. There are 15 residues in the CDR3. CDR3 nucleotides: TGTGCCAGCAGCTTGGGACAGGGCCCTACGAATGAGCAGTTCTTC. This codes for CASSLGQGPTNEQFF. The full variable domain, its missing parts supplied by reference TRBV5-6 and TRBJ2-1, is DAGVTQSPTHLIKTRGQQVTLRCSPKSGHDTVSWYQQALGQGPQFIFQYYEEEERQRGNFPDRFSGHQFPNYSSELNVNALLLGDSALYLCASSLGQGPTNEQFFGPGTRLTVL.

There are a few counts of this clonotype. This chain links TRBV6-2 or TRBV6-3 with TRBJ2-3; the match to TRBD2 covers 13 bases. Germline values: CDR1 MNHEY, CDR2 SVGEGT. J was trimmed by 5 bases and V by 2 bases; bases with no gene match: 10. This CDR3 is 18 amino acids long. CDR3 DNA sequence: TGTGCCAGCAGTTACACTGGCGGGACTAGCGGGGTTCAAGATACGCAGTATTTT. Its protein is CASSYTGGTSGVQDTQYF.

The chain is built from TRBV4-1 and TRBJ2-2, with D perhaps being TRBD1 or TRBD2 (5 bases each). Per the germline V gene, CDR1 is MGHRA and CDR2 is YSYEKL. This CDR3 region has 17 residues. V gave up 4 bases and J gave up 0 bases, with 15 bases separating them. In DNA form, the CDR3 reads TGCGCCAGCAGCCTTATGCCCGGGACGGCGAACACCGGGGAGCTGTTTTTT. Translation: CASSLMPGTANTGELFF.

This clonotype occurred a few times. This sequence joins TRBV4-2 and TRBJ1-1; no clear D gene. The CDR3 has 15 residues. V lost 2 bases, J lost 1 base, and 11 bases lay in between. Germline V gene data show CDR1 as LGHNA and CDR2 as YNFKEQ. As DNA, the CDR3 is TGTGCCAGCAGCCAACACATCCAAAGGAACACTGAAGCTTTCTTT. Amino acids: CASSQHIQRNTEAFF.

This clonotype was seen more than once but under ten times. V gene TRBV7-9 combines with J gene TRBJ2-7, with 8 bases identical to TRBD1. Losses at the gene ends were 7 bases for V and 5 bases for J; bases not matched to a gene: 7. Germline loops: CDR1 SEHNR, CDR2 FQNEAQ (reference sequence). This CDR3 comprises 13 residues. The CDR3 here is CASKDREVNEQYF. The CDR3 DNA is TGTGCCAGCAAGGACAGGGAGGTAAACGAGCAGTACTTC.

The chain couples TRBV4-2 to TRBJ1-4, with 10 bases fitting TRBD1. The CDR3 is 15 amino acids. Germline values: CDR1 LGHNA, CDR2 YNFKEQ. The V segment lost 0 bases and the J segment 11 bases; nucleotides outside the gene matches: 6. The chain's CDR3 is CASSQDWDRGVKLFF. The CDR3 DNA sequence: TGTGCCAGCAGCCAAGATTGGGACAGGGGCGTCAAACTGTTTTTT.

This clonotype was detected a few times. CDR3 sequence: CASRTQPTSGGGYEQFF. Here the CDR3 DNA reads TGTGCCAGCAGGACACAACCTACTAGCGGGGGGGGCTATGAGCAGTTCTTC. This chain links TRBV27 with TRBJ2-1; 13 bases align to TRBD2. The V gene end was trimmed by 6 bases and the J gene end by 8 bases; junction bases not matched to a gene: 13. The length of the CDR3 is 17 residues. Germline values: CDR1 MNHEY, CDR2 SMNVEV (reference sequence).

In its sample, this clonotype was seen a few times. The J gene is TRBJ1-6, the V gene TRBV10-3; TRBD1 agrees at 7 bases. This CDR3 is 15 amino acids long. Germline CDR1 and CDR2: ENHRY and SYGVKD. J was trimmed by 7 bases and V by 6 bases; bases with no gene match: 9. CDR3 DNA: TGTGCCATCAGCTCACAGGGGAAAGACAATTCACCCCTCCACTTT. Translated, it gives CAISSQGKDNSPLHF.

The chain couples TRBV7-6 to TRBJ2-6, with D possibly being TRBD2 (7 bases). V was pared by 1 base and J by 4 bases, with 17 bases between. The CDR3 totals 18 residues. Germline CDR1 and CDR2: SGHVS and FNYEAQ. The CDR3 DNA reads TGTGCCAGCAGCTTAGAAGTGCGGGGGCGACGGGGGGCCAACGTCCTGACTTTC. Amino acids: CASSLEVRGRRGANVLTF.

This clonotype has only a few counts. The chain links TRBV15 to TRBJ2-3; D not certain. Germline CDR1 and CDR2: LNHNV and YYDKDF (reference sequence). Trimming removed 0 bases at V and 0 bases at J, with 10 bases between. The CDR3 contains 16 residues. CDR3 sequence reads: CATSREWQLSTDTQYF. The DNA of the CDR3 is TGTGCCACCAGCAGAGAATGGCAGTTGAGCACAGATACGCAGTATTTT.

The chain employs TRBV29-1 and TRBJ1-1, with D unresolved. The V gene's germline CDR1 is SQVTM and CDR2 ANQGSEA. CDR3 size: 14 residues. Trimming removed 0 bases from V and 0 bases from J, with 8 bases in between. The CDR3, as DNA: TGCAGCGTTGAAGAAAACCAGTTGAACACTGAAGCTTTCTTT. It codes for CSVEENQLNTEAFF.

This sequence joins TRBV7-3 and TRBJ2-6; D is uncertain. CDR3 size: 14 residues. Trimming removed 5 bases from V and 0 bases from J, with 5 bases in between. Germline V gene sequence: CDR1 SGHTA, CDR2 FQGTGA. The CDR3 DNA reads TGTGCCAGCAGCGCACCCTCTGGGGCCAACGTCCTGACTTTC. Its protein product is CASSAPSGANVLTF.